This T cell receptor (beta chain) was recorded in a study of T cell responses to AZD1222 COVID-19 vaccine. Clones were read by immunoSEQ multiplex PCR, and TCRdb kept only the in-frame ones, dropping some. The sample holds approximately 82,000 clones, more than 90% seen once. Germline V gene data show CDR1 as LGHDT and CDR2 as YNNKEL (reference sequence). V trimming: 6 bases; J trimming: 5 bases; junction bases outside the gene matches: 5. The CDR3 sequence is 14 residues long. The sequencing used peripheral blood, collected on day 0 of AZD1222 vaccination. The chain is built from TRBV3-1 (or the pseudogene TRBV3-2) and TRBJ2-2; 8 nucleotides align to TRBD1. This clonotype was sampled from an adult in good health. DNA for the CDR3: TGTGCCAGCAGTCCCGGGACAGGAACCGGGGAGCTGTTTTTT. It translates to CASSPGTGTGELFF.